A single T cell receptor beta chain is shown here with its context. The data originate from a study of identical twins. TCRdb processed the 5' RACE reads anew with MiXCR; each CDR3 protein has one entry. The table lists some 210,000 distinct CDR3 sequences, approximately 15% of them singletons, with around 40% in the top ten. This same sample was also taken into another study, of T cells expressing NK-cell markers. That investigation notes: Uncertainty persisted over the HCMV specificity of expanded NKG2C+ T cell clones.

The source of this sequence is a woman between 18 and 29 years old in good health. Sequences were obtained from CD8+ T cells sorted from blood.

In DNA, the CDR3 is TGCAGTGCTAGTAGCAGCGGGAGGGGCAATGAGCAGTTCTTC. Translating it yields CSASSSGRGNEQFF. The chain carries TRBV20-1 and TRBJ2-1; 10 bases agree with TRBD2. The germline V gene has CDR1 DFQATT and CDR2 SNEGSKA (reference sequence). V lost 3 bases, J lost 6 bases, and 5 bases stayed unmatched. The CDR3 covers 14 residues.